Sequencing of this TCR beta chain was carried out in a study of blood T cell repertoires in COVID-19. Study-wide context: There were acute and convalescent COVID-19 samples, and they came from the United States, Italy and Spain. Nucleic acid was either cDNA or gDNA, and it came from T cells, B-cell-depleted T cells, or PBMCs.

In the original workflow: Reference gene primer amplification gave nucleated cell count estimates. TCRdb's table, derived via immunoSEQ multiplex PCR, lists solely in-frame clones and lacks some. Clonal size and the V and J genes are those of that table, whereas D and trimming came from the DNA. There are fewer than 85,000 clones in the sample; about 86% occur only once, and about 17% lies in the top ten. The CDR3 loop spans 15 amino acids. Germline CDR1 reads SGHVS; CDR2 reads FQNEAQ. The J segment lost 7 bases and the V segment lost 4 bases, leaving 8 bases of the junction unmatched. The TCR comes from a woman aged 55-69 years with acute or convalescent COVID-19. V and J are TRBV7-8 and TRBJ2-1, with TRBD2 identical over 9 bases. Sequencing was done on a sample of peripheral blood. The CDR3: CASSSASGNWNEQFF. DNA of the CDR3: TGTGCCAGCAGCTCGGCTAGCGGGAACTGGAATGAGCAGTTCTTC.